The clone carrying this T cell receptor (beta chain) has a count of ten or more. No antigen is known for it. This CDR3 has 14 residues. In germline, CDR1 is SGHTA, CDR2 FQGNSA. V gave up 5 bases and J gave up 2 bases; unmatched junction bases: 4. The data were taken from a study of T cell repertoires in cytomegalovirus infection. Study-level background: The authors used CMV epitopes that were HLA-C-restricted (recently identified) and HLA-B-restricted (well studied). Public signatures in TCR beta pointed to CMV infection and matching HLA type.

TCRdb reprocessed the reads via MiXCR and lists one record per CDR3 protein. The sample includes fewer than 950,000 distinct CDR3 sequences, approximately 32% of them seen just once. Study observations and caveats: People with CMV and the relevant HLA were identified by cumulative public TCR beta family frequency. Across the ex vivo response, the dominant clonotypes were HLA-C-restricted CMV-specific TCR beta clonotypes.

The sequencing used cultured CD8+ T cells from PBMCs, collected from culture after CMV antigen stimulation. This TCR was recovered from a human donor in good health (CMV status not recorded). Some clones in this sample may be carry-over from other donors' samples. The chain has TRBV7-2 and TRBJ2-3; 7 bases match TRBD1. Here the CDR3 DNA reads TGTGCCAGCAGCCGGGACAGCCCCACAGATACGCAGTATTTT. Its protein product is CASSRDSPTDTQYF.